This T cell receptor (beta chain) was sequenced in a study of long-term antiretroviral therapy in people with HIV (dated by TCRdb to between 2021 and 2023). About the full investigation: Collection of the earliest samples took place about a decade ahead of the 2015 WHO recommendation for immediate ART, at a time when ART was typically delayed until CD4 counts fell. Whether ART initiation and durable HIV suppression were associated with changes in peripheral blood TRB repertoire composition and diversity was tested in a retrospective serial study. A total of some 210 cryopreserved PBMC samples were contributed to the cohort by 30 adults with confirmed HIV infection, with samples collected serially over a mean of approximately six years (range 1-12). Of the approximately 30 participants with HIV, about a dozen were female. No cross-contamination during QIAcube processing turned up in test extractions that ran a monoclonal T-cell line alongside 25 to 35 polyclonal samples. Study-wide findings and limitations: CDR3 length ranges in HIV repertoires were narrower than in controls, and network structure suggested an antigen-experienced repertoire with only a slight naive shift after ART. Inferences about post-ART repertoire changes are limited because no data were available on ART adherence, viral resistance or therapy changes. The samples were dated from about 2004 to 2018, and the ART regimens that were used may be less effective than current ART regimens. Since PBMC availability was limited, sequencing covered only the TCR beta chain, with no alpha chain pairing. Starting ART was linked to a significant rise in TRB diversity, yet even with long-term ART the diversity remained significantly lower than in transplant donor controls. Because cell numbers in pre-ART samples were limited, unsorted PBMC were profiled instead of sorted CD4+ and CD8+ T cells. The repertoire was dominated across all time points by expanded TRB clones identified before ART initiation, although this dominance was seen to fluctuate and to decrease in many PLHIV after ART.

The CDR3 starts with the cysteine, ends with the phenylalanine, and has 15 residues. Of all the DNA, just the CDR3 is kept, 45 bases in frame from base 1. The germline V gene supplies CDR1 SGHTA and CDR2 FQGTGA. V is pared back by 3 bases and J by 0 bases, with 10 bases lying between the germline termini. For this clone: Its target antigen remains unknown. Base qualities are not recorded, but no much larger clone differs from it by a single base.

Participants were included only if at least one PBMC sample before ART initiation and at least two post-ART samples were available. All participants with HIV were treated in the United States of America. Before DNA extraction, cryopreserved samples of roughly 0.95-10 million PBMC were thawed and washed. At the time of the earliest PBMC sample, participants with HIV were aged between about 20 and 55 years. Each participant contributed PBMC samples from 1-4 timepoints before ART initiation and 2-8 timepoints after ART initiation, with a median of 7 samples. For every participant, serial HIV viral load, CD4+ T-cell count, ART history and demographic data were obtained. Genomic DNA was extracted from unsorted PBMC with a Qiagen kit on a QIAcube, processed in batches of 12 samples. The immunoSEQ hsTCRB v3.0 assay was used at survey level resolution for TRB variable region sequencing. The targeted TRB sequencing depth was roughly 40,000-50,000 T-cell genomes per sample. TRB libraries were pooled and sequenced on an Illumina MiSeq using a v3 150-cycle kit. Concerning the study's data processing: Repertoire analysis ran in R within a reproducible Nextflow workflow covering QC, data transformation and analysis. LymphoSeq2, an R package for exploring AIRR-Seq data, was used to implement custom analyses. A few samples yielding fewer than 5000 total TRB sequences were excluded, leaving around 200 analyzed HIV repertoires. Among the 170 to 200 retained HIV repertoires, 55 to 60 were collected before ART initiation and 120 to 140 after ART initiation. Repertoires were downsampled to 5000 TRB nucleotide sequences, with summary statistics averaged over 100 downsampling iterations. Only TRB sequences with CDR3 regions of at least seven amino acids were retained for analysis. Two measures captured diversity: a Shannon entropy-derived clonality score and the Gini coefficient. In repertoire networks, the top 5000 CDR3 amino acid sequences were linked whenever an edit distance of one separated two sequences. Antigen specificity groups and MHC restriction were predicted for TRB CDR3 amino acid sequences with GLIPH2. Known CMV, EBV, HIV or tissue antigen associations were flagged by matching CDR3 amino acid sequences against VDJdb and McPAS-TCR. Pre-ART, post-ART and control groups were compared with Wilcoxon signed-rank tests and Holm-Bonferroni correction. Drawn from immuneACCESS, this table holds only the in-frame rearrangements with V and J called that TCRdb kept. Clones are partly lost; checked studies trace under half to an unresolved V gene and leave the rest unexplained. V and J calls and clone size are as listed in that table; D and trimming were resolved from the DNA. The sample table lists about 11,000 clones, under 85% of them with a count of one. In total, the top ten clones hold roughly 19% of the sample.

The source is a man aged 30 to 39 with HIV. The chain is encoded by TRBV7-3 joined to TRBJ2-3; 5 matching bases give a weak D call of TRBD2. Here the sequenced sample was unsorted PBMCs, taken at the start of antiretroviral therapy, before treatment. The DNA sequence is TGTGCCAGCAGCTTCGGACCGGGGAGCACAGATACGCAGTATTTT. Its protein product is CASSFGPGSTDTQYF.